The sequence of this T cell receptor (beta chain) was determined in a study of vaccination and CD4 T cells after COVID-19. Study background: Two of the convalescents were Hispanic, and convalescents were six males and four females. From HCoV-229E, HCoV-OC43, HCoV-NL63 and SARS-CoV-2, overlapping spike peptides were used to stimulate the cells. Overall study findings and caveats: When vaccine-specific clones from convalescent patients were examined, 304 of 307 were spike mono-reactive.

The Oncomine TCR Beta short-read assay was what sequenced the DNA obtained from cultured CD4+ T cells. Each CDR3 protein is one row after TCRdb ran MiXCR on the PCR reads. The sample has over 15,000 distinct CDR3 sequences, 31% seen once; the top ten hold 15%. This clonotype has just a few counts. No antigen is known for it. As for treatment: roughly 10-day PBMC culture with coronavirus spike peptide pools or control peptides (ViraFEST assay). ViraFEST sequenced TCRs after peptide-pool expansion of antigen-specific T cells. The CDR3 contains 14 residues. Per the germline V gene, CDR1 is SGHTA and CDR2 is FQGNSA. V lost 6 bases, J lost 0 bases, and 9 bases lay in between.

The rearrangement uses TRBV7-2 and TRBJ1-5; a weak D match, TRBD1 (6 bases). The source is a human donor with COVID-19. The sample taken for sequencing was cultured CD4+ T cells from blood. The DNA of the CDR3 is TGTGCCAGCAGGGGGGGCAGTAGCAATCAGCCCCAGCATTTT. As protein: CASRGGSSNQPQHF.